Following are 27 T cell receptor beta chains from one sample sequenced in a study of shared clonotypes between healthy human individuals. Sequencing used immunoSEQ multiplex PCR; TCRdb keeps in-frame clones, though not all of them. Among about 520,000 clones listed, roughly 95% were seen once. Sequencing input: naive CD4+ T cells sorted from blood. Sample subset: CD45RA+ positively selected. The receptor set was obtained from a woman aged 25 to 45 in good health.

The chain combines TRBV9 with TRBJ2-3; the match to TRBD2 covers 9 bases. The CDR3 covers 15 residues. CDR1 and CDR2 (germline): SGDLS, YYNGEE. V shed 0 bases, J shed 8 bases, and the junction held 7 bases outside the gene matches. The CDR3 protein is CASSVAPSGEGTQYF. The CDR3 DNA follows: TGTGCCAGCAGCGTAGCTCCTAGCGGGGAGGGTACGCAGTATTTT. The variable domain in full, completed from reference TRBV9 and TRBJ2-3, reads DSGVTQTPKHLITATGQRVTLRCSPRSGDLSVYWYQQSLDQGLQFLIQYYNGEERAKGNILERFSAQQFPDLHSELNLSSLELGDSALYFCASSVAPSGEGTQYFGPGTRLTVL.

The CDR3 loop reads CASSPGTSGRIYNEQFF. The CDR3 coding sequence is TGTGCCAGCTCACCTGGGACTAGCGGGAGGATCTACAATGAGCAGTTCTTC. The rearrangement joins TRBV18 to TRBJ2-1; the match to TRBD2 covers 15 bases. CDR1 KGHSH and CDR2 LQKENI come from the germline V gene. The V segment lost 3 bases and the J segment 3 bases; nucleotides outside the gene matches: 3. The CDR3 contains 17 residues.

The CDR3 DNA reads TGTGCCAGCAGCGCTACTAGCGGGAACTACAATGAGCAGTTCTTC. Translating gives CASSATSGNYNEQFF. The chain is built from TRBV9 and TRBJ2-1; TRBD2 agrees at 10 bases. The CDR3 has 15 residues. Germline CDR1 is SGDLS and CDR2 is YYNGEE. V dropped 3 bases and J dropped 3; count of bases not matched to a gene: 3.

The chain has TRBV10-2 and TRBJ2-6; D ambiguous. V shed 4 bases and J shed 0 bases, with 10 bases lying between them. CDR1 and CDR2 from the germline V gene are WSHSY and SAAADI. The CDR3 is 16 residues long. CDR3 sequence reads: CASSAQGNSGANVLTF. The CDR3 nucleotides read TGCGCCAGCAGTGCACAAGGAAACTCTGGGGCCAACGTCCTGACTTTC.

In its sample, this clone was seen a few times. The chain links TRBV2 to TRBJ1-2; no reliable D call. V was trimmed by 3 bases and J by 7 bases, leaving 15 bases between them. In germline, CDR1 is SNHLY, CDR2 FYNNEI. This CDR3 spans 14 amino acids. The CDR3 region is CASSDLRGRGGYTF. CDR3 nucleotides: TGTGCCAGCAGTGATTTACGAGGGCGGGGTGGCTACACCTTC.

The sample holds one count of this clone. The V call is TRBV28, the J call TRBJ1-5; D gene unclear. The V and J ends lost 2 bases and 3 bases respectively, with 17 bases between them. The CDR3 is 17 residues long. Germline-derived CDR1 and CDR2 are MDHEN and SYDVKM. The CDR3 sequence is CASSLDLSGRYNQPQHF. CDR3 in DNA: TGTGCCAGCAGTTTAGACTTATCTGGACGGTACAATCAGCCCCAGCATTTT.

The J gene is TRBJ1-2, the V gene TRBV28, with D possibly being TRBD1 (6 bases). This CDR3 spans 14 amino acids. CDR1 is MDHEN and CDR2 is SYDVKM in the germline V gene. V was shortened by 2 bases and J by 4 bases, with 11 bases between the two germline ends. CDR3 amino acids: CASSLGQGPYGYTF. As DNA, the CDR3 is TGTGCCAGCAGTTTAGGGCAGGGGCCCTATGGCTACACCTTC.

The rearrangement uses TRBV19 and TRBJ2-2; TRBD2 might be the D (6 bases). This CDR3 spans 15 amino acids. CDR1 is LNHDA and CDR2 is SQIVND in the germline V gene (reference sequence). V gave up 1 base and J gave up 0 bases, with 6 bases separating them. CDR3 coding DNA: TGTGCCAGTAGTATAGTAGCGGCGAACACCGGGGAGCTGTTTTTT. Encoded protein: CASSIVAANTGELFF.

The chain has TRBV5-5 and TRBJ2-5, with D maybe TRBD1 (6 bases). With 3 bases removed from V and 5 bases from J, the gap between germline ends came to 20 bases. CDR3 size: 16 residues. Germline V gene lookup returns CDR1 SGHKS and CDR2 YYEKEE (reference sequence). CDR3 protein: CASSSMLTGFGETQYF. As DNA, the CDR3 is TGTGCCAGCAGCTCAATGCTCACAGGGTTTGGGGAGACCCAGTACTTC.

V usage is TRBV7-2 and J usage is TRBJ2-6, with D tentatively TRBD1 or TRBD2 (5 bases each). Trimming cost V 2 bases and J 4 bases, with 21 bases left between them. The length of the CDR3 is 19 residues. Germline CDR1 is SGHTA and CDR2 is FQGNSA. The CDR3 region has the DNA TGTGCCAGCAGCTTAAAGGGACCCAGACCCGGGCTCGGGGCCAACGTCCTGACTTTC. This gives the protein CASSLKGPRPGLGANVLTF.

Comment on this clone: A junction boundary mismatches the germline segment, possibly from a read error. The chain links TRBV4-1 to TRBJ1-2; D is unclear. The CDR3 totals 16 residues. Looked up from germline, CDR1 is MGHRA and CDR2 is YSYEKL. CDR3 amino acids: CASSEGSYRKTYGHTF. DNA of the CDR3: TGCGCCAGCAGCGAAGGGTCCTACCGAAAGACCTATGGCCACACCTTC.

The chain employs TRBV11-2 and TRBJ1-1, with D possibly TRBD1 on 5 matching bases. CDR3 length equals 17 residues. Germline lookup yields CDR1 SGHAT and CDR2 FQNNGV. Trimming removed 1 base from V and 4 bases from J, with 19 bases in between. This CDR3 is CASSLVAWQGSPTEAFF. As DNA, the CDR3 is TGTGCCAGCAGCTTAGTGGCTTGGCAGGGTAGTCCCACTGAAGCTTTCTTT. The entire variable domain, with the rest obtained from reference TRBV11-2 and TRBJ1-1, is as follows: EAGVAQSPRYKIIEKRQSVAFWCNPISGHATLYWYQQILGQGPKLLIQFQNNGVVDDSQLPKDRFSAERLKGVDSTLKIQPAKLEDSAVYLCASSLVAWQGSPTEAFFGQGTRLTVV.

This chain uses TRBV28 with TRBJ2-7; D remains unclear. The CDR3 loop spans 13 amino acids. CDR1 and CDR2 from the germline V gene are MDHEN and SYDVKM. Trimming took 3 bases from V and 2 from J, leaving 8 bases between them. The CDR3 DNA sequence: TGTGCCAGCAGTTTTTATTTGGCCTACGAGCAGTACTTC. Its protein product is CASSFYLAYEQYF.

The V and J genes are TRBV18 and TRBJ2-3, with TRBD1 matching over 11 bases. CDR1 KGHSH and CDR2 LQKENI come from the germline V gene. V gave up 3 bases and J gave up 4 bases; unmatched junction bases: 9. The CDR3 is 17 residues long. The CDR3 region is CASSPAPGQGGADTQYF. In DNA form, the CDR3 reads TGTGCCAGCTCACCCGCTCCGGGACAGGGGGGCGCAGATACGCAGTATTTT.

This clone was seen only once. The chain joins TRBV19 to TRBJ2-7; D is ambiguous. There are 14 residues in the CDR3. Trimming removed 5 bases from V and 4 bases from J, with 15 bases in between. CDR1 is LNHDA and CDR2 is SQIVND in the germline V gene (reference sequence). The CDR3 protein is CASSFQTLGYEQYF. In nucleotides, the CDR3 is TGTGCCAGTAGTTTTCAGACCCTCGGGTACGAGCAGTACTTC.

The chain is built from TRBV5-1 and TRBJ2-5; no firm D call. This CDR3 has 15 residues. The germline gives CDR1 SGHRS, CDR2 YFSETQ. V was shortened by 0 bases and J by 0 bases, with 9 bases between the two germline ends. CDR3 nucleotides: TGCGCCAGCAGCTTGGTGGGCAGGTACCAAGAGACCCAGTACTTC. Amino acids: CASSLVGRYQETQYF.

The V call is TRBV5-4, the J call TRBJ2-3; unclear D gene. V was trimmed by 0 bases and J by 2 bases, leaving 13 bases between them. This CDR3 comprises 16 residues. Germline-derived CDR1 and CDR2 are SGHNT and YYREEE (reference sequence). The CDR3 sequence is CASSLVGRETTDTQYF. The CDR3 DNA follows: TGTGCCAGCAGCTTGGTTGGGCGCGAGACCACAGATACGCAGTATTTT.

The J gene is TRBJ1-5, the V gene TRBV6-1, with a weak D call TRBD1 (6 bases). CDR3 length equals 16 residues. Deletions cut 3 bases from V and 1 base from J, with 13 bases between. CDR1 and CDR2 (germline): MNHNS, SASEGT. CDR3 coding DNA: TGTGCCAGCAGTGAGCTACAGGGATGGAGCAATCAGCCCCAGCATTTT. Translated: CASSELQGWSNQPQHF.

The chain is built from TRBV9 and TRBJ2-5; 8 bases fit TRBD1. Germline V gives CDR1 SGDLS, CDR2 YYNGEE. The junction had 8 bases not matched to a gene; V was cut back by 0 bases and J by 4 bases. The CDR3 is made up of 16 amino acids. CDR3 protein: CASSVETGGVGETQYF. Here the CDR3 DNA reads TGTGCCAGCAGCGTAGAAACAGGGGGAGTAGGAGAGACCCAGTACTTC.

The chain recombines TRBV7-8 with TRBJ2-2; 12 bases match TRBD2. This CDR3 spans 17 amino acids. Germline-derived CDR1 and CDR2 are SGHVS and FQNEAQ. The junction had 6 bases not matched to a gene; V was cut back by 5 bases and J by 2 bases. The CDR3 spells CASSGWTSGINTGELFF. The CDR3 nucleotides are TGTGCCAGCAGCGGATGGACTAGCGGGATTAACACCGGGGAGCTGTTTTTT. The whole variable domain, filled in from reference TRBV7-8 and TRBJ2-2, reads GAGVSQSPRYKVAKRGQDVALRCDPISGHVSLFWYQQALGQGPEFLTYFQNEAQLDKSGLPSDRFFAERPEGSVSTLKIQRTQQEDSAVYLCASSGWTSGINTGELFFGEGSRLTVL.

This chain links TRBV5-1 with TRBJ2-7, with D hard to call. Germline V lookup: CDR1 SGHRS, CDR2 YFSETQ. V lost 4 bases to trimming and J lost 2 bases, with 13 bases between them. The CDR3 totals 14 residues. The CDR3 region is CASSPHGKAYEQYF. The DNA of the CDR3 is TGCGCCAGCAGCCCGCACGGAAAGGCCTACGAGCAGTACTTC.

The rearrangement joins TRBV7-9 to TRBJ1-5; the D is unclear. V was pared by 1 base and J by 1 base, with 11 bases between. Germline CDR1 and CDR2: SEHNR and FQNEAQ (reference sequence). The CDR3 has 16 amino acids. The CDR3 loop is CASSLGSRGSNQPQHF. CDR3 sequence (DNA): TGTGCCAGCAGCTTAGGCAGTCGGGGAAGCAATCAGCCCCAGCATTTT.

The chain links TRBV7-9 to TRBJ2-1; 14 nucleotides agree with TRBD2. This CDR3 region has 13 residues. The germline V gene encodes CDR1 SEHNR and CDR2 FQNEAQ (reference sequence). V was clipped by 10 bases and J by 8 bases; unmatched bases: 4. The chain's CDR3 is CANGLAGGHEQFF. CDR3 bases: TGTGCCAACGGACTAGCGGGAGGCCATGAGCAGTTCTTC.

This clone was observed once. The V call is TRBV30, the J call TRBJ2-7; 7 positions match TRBD1. The CDR3 length is 14 residues. CDR1 is GTSNPN, CDR2 SVGIG, per germline (reference sequence). J lost 2 bases, V lost 8 bases, and 12 bases had no gene match. In DNA, the CDR3 is TGTGCCCGTTCTTTTGGGACAGCAACCTACGAGCAGTACTTC. As protein: CARSFGTATYEQYF.

V and J are TRBV28 and TRBJ2-1; no reliable D call. V was pared by 6 bases and J by 4 bases, with 7 bases between. Germline loops: CDR1 MDHEN, CDR2 SYDVKM. The CDR3 is 12 amino acids. The CDR3 loop is CASRGVYNEQFF. The DNA of the CDR3 is TGTGCCAGCAGAGGTGTATACAATGAGCAGTTCTTC.

The chain recombines TRBV12-2 with TRBJ2-3; TRBD1 is the table's D call, not checked against the DNA. TRBV12-2 is described as a pseudogene. The CDR3 loop spans 14 amino acids. CDR3 region: CASRFGQGRDTQYF. The CDR3 DNA reads as TGTGCAAGTCGCTTCGGACAGGGGAGAGATACGCAGTATTTT.

The V call is TRBV6-5, the J call TRBJ2-3; tentative D call: TRBD2 (6 bases). The CDR3 has 14 amino acids. Germline loops: CDR1 MNHEY, CDR2 SVGAGI. Trimming removed 6 bases from V and 2 bases from J, with 12 bases in between. CDR3 in DNA: TGTGCCAGCAGCGGGGGACCTATCACAGATACGCAGTATTTT. This codes for CASSGGPITDTQYF.